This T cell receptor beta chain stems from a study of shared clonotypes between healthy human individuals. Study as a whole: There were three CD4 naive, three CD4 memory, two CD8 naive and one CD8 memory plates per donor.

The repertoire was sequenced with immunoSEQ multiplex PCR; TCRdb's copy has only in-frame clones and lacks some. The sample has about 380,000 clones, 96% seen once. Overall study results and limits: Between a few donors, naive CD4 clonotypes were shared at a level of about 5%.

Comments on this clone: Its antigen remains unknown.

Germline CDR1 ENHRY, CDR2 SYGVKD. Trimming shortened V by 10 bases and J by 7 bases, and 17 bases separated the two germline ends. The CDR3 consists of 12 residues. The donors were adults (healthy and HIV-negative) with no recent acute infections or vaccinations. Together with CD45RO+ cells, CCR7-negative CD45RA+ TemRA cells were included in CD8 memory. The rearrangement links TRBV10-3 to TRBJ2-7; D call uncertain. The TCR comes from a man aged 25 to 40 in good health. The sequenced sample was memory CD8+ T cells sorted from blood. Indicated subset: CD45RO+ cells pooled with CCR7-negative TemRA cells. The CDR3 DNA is TGTGCCACCACTCCGGTTTTTGTGGAGCAGTACTTC. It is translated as CATTPVFVEQYF.